This T cell receptor beta chain comes out of a study of blood T cells in healthy people across ages. V was pared by 3 bases and J by 6 bases, with 2 bases of the junction left unmatched. Germline V gene sequence: CDR1 LNHDA, CDR2 SQIVND (reference sequence). CDR3 length: 14 residues. Healthy individuals of Caucasian origin from Russia, aged about 6 to 100, served as donors. A minimum of 5.5 micrograms of total RNA was extracted per sample. Comment on this clonotype: The antigen is undetermined.

Study-wide points: The fall in TCR beta diversity per million T cells was roughly linear with age.

Through a sample-barcoded 5' primer and a J-beta primer mix, a second PCR was run for roughly 6 to 12 cycles. In TCRdb, the 5' RACE reads were re-called with MiXCR into one record per CDR3 protein. The sample has over 600,000 distinct CDR3 sequences; roughly two fifths are singletons. The source of this sequence is an elderly man in good health. The specimen sequenced was blood. The rearrangement uses TRBV19 and TRBJ2-1; the match to TRBD1 covers 10 bases. CDR3 in DNA: TGTGCCAGTAGTATGGGGACAGGGGCCAATGAGCAGTTCTTC. Translation: CASSMGTGANEQFF.